These T cell receptor beta chains were read from a single sample in a study of cytomegalovirus exposure and HLA in healthy donors. Only in-frame clones appear in the TCRdb table, and some are missing; sequencing was by immunoSEQ multiplex PCR. The sample gives about 150,000 clones, more than 75% of which show up once; approximately 2.5% is in the top ten. The sample taken for sequencing was PBMCs. The receptors stem from a man aged 30-40 years in good health and CMV-seropositive. Both conserved end residues are part of each CDR3. Fields, in order: clone size, J gene, D gene, V gene, CDR3 protein, CDR3 DNA. The D gene is left open where the match is weak. Clone size appears in some rows only: once, few, many, or a class for an expanded clone.

size: NA; J: TRBJ1-4; D: NA; V: TRBV11-2; CDR3: CASSSSRNEKLFF; DNA: TGTGCCAGCAGCTCCTCTCGGAATGAAAAACTGTTTTTT
size: NA; J: TRBJ1-4; D: TRBD1; V: TRBV9; CDR3: CASSPGGQGEKLFF; DNA: TGTGCCAGCAGCCCCGGAGGACAGGGAGAAAAACTGTTTTTT
size: NA; J: TRBJ1-1; D: NA; V: TRBV5-1; CDR3: CASSLDRVGNTEAFF; DNA: TGCGCCAGCAGCTTGGACAGGGTTGGTAACACTGAAGCTTTCTTT
size: NA; J: TRBJ1-1; D: NA; V: TRBV6-5; CDR3: CASSYRAGMNTEAFF; DNA: TGTGCCAGCAGTTACAGGGCGGGAATGAACACTGAAGCTTTCTTT
size: NA; J: TRBJ2-1; D: TRBD1; V: TRBV19; CDR3: CASTQQRTGGNEQFF; DNA: TGTGCCAGTACCCAGCAACGGACAGGGGGGAATGAGCAGTTCTTC
size: NA; J: TRBJ1-2; D: NA; V: TRBV4-3; CDR3: CASSQVMAQGSYGYTF; DNA: TGCGCCAGCAGCCAAGTCATGGCACAGGGAAGCTATGGCTACACCTTC
size: NA; J: TRBJ1-2; D: NA; V: TRBV29-1; CDR3: CSVAAPGSEANYGYTF; DNA: TGCAGCGTTGCGGCGCCAGGGTCGGAAGCTAACTATGGCTACACCTTC
size: NA; J: TRBJ2-3; D: TRBD2; V: TRBV18; CDR3: CASSPLGTSGSTDTQYF; DNA: TGTGCCAGCTCACCACTAGGGACTAGCGGGAGCACAGATACGCAGTATTTT
size: NA; J: TRBJ1-2; D: NA; V: TRBV18; CDR3: CASSPEWGGYGYTF; DNA: TGTGCCAGCTCACCAGAATGGGGGGGCTATGGCTACACCTTC
size: NA; J: TRBJ2-3; D: NA; V: TRBV2; CDR3: CASSGLAPDTQYF; DNA: TGTGCCAGCAGTGGGCTAGCCCCAGATACGCAGTATTTT
size: NA; J: TRBJ2-7; D: TRBD1; V: TRBV11-3; CDR3: CASSTRDSGYEQYF; DNA: TGTGCCAGCAGCACCCGGGACAGTGGGTACGAGCAGTACTTC
size: NA; J: TRBJ2-2; D: TRBD2; V: TRBV11-1; CDR3: CASSSPGLAGGPNTGELFF; DNA: TGTGCCAGCAGCTCGCCGGGACTAGCGGGAGGGCCGAACACCGGGGAGCTGTTTTTT
size: NA; J: TRBJ2-4; D: NA; V: TRBV7-2; CDR3: CASSLGTQNIQYF; DNA: TGTGCCAGCAGCTTAGGGACACAAAACATTCAGTACTTC
size: NA; J: TRBJ2-1; D: TRBD2; V: TRBV5-6; CDR3: CASSQGLATYNEQFF; DNA: TGTGCCAGCAGCCAGGGACTAGCTACCTACAATGAGCAGTTCTTC
size: NA; J: TRBJ2-7; D: NA; V: TRBV4-3; CDR3: CASSQDRLSGAYEQYF; DNA: TGCGCCAGCAGCCAAGATCGATTGAGCGGCGCCTACGAGCAGTACTTC
size: NA; J: TRBJ1-1; D: TRBD1; V: TRBV5-1; CDR3: CASSSDRGTEAFF; DNA: TGCGCCAGCAGCTCCGACAGGGGCACTGAAGCTTTCTTT
size: NA; J: TRBJ1-2; D: NA; V: TRBV4-3; CDR3: CASSLRGTQGYTF; DNA: TGCGCCAGCAGCCTTAGGGGGACCCAAGGCTACACCTTC
size: once; J: TRBJ1-5; D: NA; V: TRBV27; CDR3: CASSSLGEGNQPQHF; DNA: TGTGCCAGCAGTTCACTCGGGGAAGGCAATCAGCCCCAGCATTTT
size: NA; J: TRBJ1-2; D: NA; V: TRBV4-1; CDR3: CASSQTGTVDGYTF; DNA: TGCGCCAGCAGCCAAACCGGGACTGTGGATGGCTACACCTTC
size: NA; J: TRBJ2-1; D: NA; V: TRBV4-3; CDR3: CASSREAFSYNEQFF; DNA: TGCGCCAGCAGCCGAGAAGCCTTCTCCTACAATGAGCAGTTCTTC
size: NA; J: TRBJ2-1; D: TRBD2; V: TRBV2; CDR3: CASSSQTSGRKDEQFF; DNA: TGTGCCAGCAGTAGTCAGACTAGCGGGAGAAAGGATGAGCAGTTCTTC
size: NA; J: TRBJ2-1; D: TRBD2; V: TRBV4-1; CDR3: CASSQVSGSGDEQFF; DNA: TGCGCCAGCAGCCAAGTTAGCGGGAGCGGCGATGAGCAGTTCTTC
size: NA; J: TRBJ1-4; D: NA; V: TRBV19; CDR3: CASSTLQGAVREKLFF; DNA: TGTGCCAGTAGTACTCTCCAGGGTGCCGTAAGAGAAAAACTGTTTTTT
size: NA; J: TRBJ2-1; D: NA; V: TRBV11-3; CDR3: CASSLAGVEAGNEQFF; DNA: TGTGCCAGCAGCTTAGCGGGAGTAGAGGCAGGCAATGAGCAGTTCTTC
size: NA; J: TRBJ1-6; D: TRBD1; V: TRBV7-3; CDR3: CASSWTGKDSPLHF; DNA: TGTGCCAGCAGCTGGACAGGCAAAGATTCACCCCTCCACTTT
size: NA; J: TRBJ2-2; D: NA; V: TRBV6-4; CDR3: CASRKTGNTGELFF; DNA: TGTGCCAGCAGAAAGACAGGAAACACCGGGGAGCTGTTTTTT
size: NA; J: TRBJ2-7; D: NA; V: TRBV5-1; CDR3: CASSLDSVQGYEQYF; DNA: TGCGCCAGCAGCTTGGATTCGGTCCAGGGGTACGAGCAGTACTTC
size: NA; J: TRBJ2-6; D: NA; V: TRBV5-1; CDR3: CASSLTGRVGANVLTF; DNA: TGCGCCAGCAGCTTGACAGGTAGGGTAGGGGCCAACGTCCTGACTTTC
size: NA; J: TRBJ2-4; D: TRBD1; V: TRBV4-1; CDR3: CASSQEEQGSIAKNIQYF; DNA: TGCGCCAGCAGCCAAGAGGAACAGGGGTCAATAGCCAAAAACATTCAGTACTTC
size: NA; J: TRBJ2-1; D: TRBD2; V: TRBV19; CDR3: CASKPFAGGTYNEQFF; DNA: TGTGCCAGCAAACCTTTCGCGGGAGGGACCTACAATGAGCAGTTCTTC
size: NA; J: TRBJ1-1; D: TRBD1; V: TRBV27; CDR3: CASTSGTGLSTEAFF; DNA: TGTGCCAGCACCTCAGGGACAGGACTGAGCACTGAAGCTTTCTTT
size: NA; J: TRBJ2-2; D: NA; V: TRBV2; CDR3: CASNGKGLSSGELFF; DNA: TGTGCCAGCAACGGAAAGGGGTTATCTTCCGGGGAGCTGTTTTTT
size: NA; J: TRBJ1-2; D: NA; V: TRBV29-1; CDR3: CSVGGGYGYTF; DNA: TGCAGCGTGGGAGGGGGCTATGGCTACACCTTC
size: NA; J: TRBJ2-3; D: NA; V: TRBV6-5; CDR3: CATDLANPSTDTQYF; DNA: TGTGCCACCGATCTAGCGAACCCTAGCACAGATACGCAGTATTTT
size: NA; J: TRBJ2-5; D: NA; V: TRBV11-3; CDR3: CASSLGPPSAEAETQYF; DNA: TGTGCCAGCAGCTTAGGCCCCCCTAGCGCTGAAGCCGAGACCCAGTACTTC
size: NA; J: TRBJ2-5; D: NA; V: TRBV5-1; CDR3: CASSLGGELETQYF; DNA: TGCGCCAGCAGCTTGGGCGGGGAACTTGAGACCCAGTACTTC
size: few; J: TRBJ2-1; D: NA; V: TRBV2; CDR3: CASSQRQQGFGVNEQFF; DNA: TGTGCCAGCAGTCAACGACAGCAGGGGTTCGGTGTCAATGAGCAGTTCTTC
size: NA; J: TRBJ2-1; D: TRBD2; V: TRBV5-1; CDR3: CASSLHLFLAGADNEQFF; DNA: TGCGCCAGCAGCTTGCATCTCTTTCTAGCGGGAGCCGACAATGAGCAGTTCTTC
size: NA; J: TRBJ2-3; D: TRBD2; V: TRBV19; CDR3: CASTQTSSSTDTQYF; DNA: TGTGCCAGTACTCAGACTAGCTCTAGCACAGATACGCAGTATTTT
size: NA; J: TRBJ2-7; D: TRBD2; V: TRBV18; CDR3: CASSPSLAGPYEQYF; DNA: TGTGCCAGCTCACCGTCGCTAGCGGGCCCTTACGAGCAGTACTTC
size: NA; J: TRBJ1-2; D: TRBD1; V: TRBV7-8; CDR3: CASSRNRGNYGYTF; DNA: TGTGCCAGCAGCCGTAACAGGGGGAACTATGGCTACACCTTC
size: NA; J: TRBJ1-2; D: NA; V: TRBV4-1; CDR3: CASSQTPGIPNYGYTF; DNA: TGCGCCAGCAGCCAAACCCCGGGGATCCCTAACTATGGCTACACCTTC
size: NA; J: TRBJ1-3; D: NA; V: TRBV4-1; CDR3: CASSQDRGRTGNTIYF; DNA: TGCGCCAGCAGCCAAGATCGAGGCAGAACTGGAAACACCATATATTTT
size: NA; J: TRBJ2-5; D: NA; V: TRBV14; CDR3: CASSQDRVQETQYF; DNA: TGTGCCAGCAGCCAAGATCGGGTCCAAGAGACCCAGTACTTC
size: once; J: TRBJ2-5; D: NA; V: TRBV7-2; CDR3: CASSPLQRTETQYF; DNA: TGTGCCAGCAGCCCCTTACAGAGAACGGAGACCCAGTACTTC
size: NA; J: TRBJ1-3; D: TRBD1; V: TRBV7-2; CDR3: CASRPPTGTDHGNTIYF; DNA: TGTGCCAGCAGACCACCAACCGGGACAGACCATGGAAACACCATATATTTT
size: NA; J: TRBJ2-1; D: NA; V: TRBV11-3; CDR3: CASSLGVQGRRAGYNEQFF; DNA: TGTGCCAGCAGCTTGGGGGTCCAAGGAAGGAGGGCTGGCTACAATGAGCAGTTCTTC
size: NA; J: TRBJ2-3; D: TRBD1; V: TRBV7-2; CDR3: CASSQTGVGDTQYF; DNA: TGTGCCAGCAGCCAGACAGGGGTTGGAGATACGCAGTATTTT
size: NA; J: TRBJ2-1; D: TRBD2; V: TRBV27; CDR3: CASSWRGGGRPNEQFF; DNA: TGTGCCAGCAGTTGGCGGGGCGGGGGGAGGCCCAATGAGCAGTTCTTC
size: NA; J: TRBJ1-5; D: TRBD1; V: TRBV27; CDR3: CASGRQGGQPQHF; DNA: TGTGCCAGCGGAAGACAGGGCGGACAGCCCCAGCATTTT
size: NA; J: TRBJ2-1; D: TRBD2; V: TRBV29-1; CDR3: CSVELGTSPNEQFF; DNA: TGCAGCGTTGAACTCGGGACTAGCCCCAATGAGCAGTTCTTC
size: NA; J: TRBJ2-1; D: TRBD2; V: TRBV19; CDR3: CASSMGLAGGLYNEQFF; DNA: TGTGCCAGTAGTATGGGACTAGCGGGAGGGCTCTACAATGAGCAGTTCTTC
size: NA; J: TRBJ1-1; D: NA; V: TRBV7-3; CDR3: CASSLGAGPAEAFF; DNA: TGTGCCAGCAGCTTAGGGGCGGGGCCAGCTGAAGCTTTCTTT
size: once; J: TRBJ2-7; D: NA; V: TRBV21-1; CDR3: CASSTYKREGSYEQYF; DNA: TGTGCCAGCAGCACCTACAAGCGGGAGGGTTCATACGAGCAGTACTTC